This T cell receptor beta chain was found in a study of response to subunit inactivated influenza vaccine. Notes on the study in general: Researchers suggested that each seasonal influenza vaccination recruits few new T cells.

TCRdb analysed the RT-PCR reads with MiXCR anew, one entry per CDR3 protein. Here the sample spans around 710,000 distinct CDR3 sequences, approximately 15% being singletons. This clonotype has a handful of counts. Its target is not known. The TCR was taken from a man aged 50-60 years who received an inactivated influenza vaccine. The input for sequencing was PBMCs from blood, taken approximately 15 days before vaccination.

CDR3 region: CASSYALGRLYGYTF. The CDR3 DNA follows: TGTGCCAGCAGCTATGCCCTGGGCAGATTGTATGGCTACACCTTC. The rearrangement uses TRBV12-3 or TRBV12-4 and TRBJ1-2; D not certain. Between the trimmed V and J ends, which lost 6 bases and 5 bases, there was a span of 19 bases. The CDR3 spans 15 residues.